The sequence of this TCR beta chain was determined in a study of blood T cell repertoires in COVID-19. Across the study: Some COVID-19 samples were acute and others convalescent; all came from the United States, Italy and Spain. The cDNA or gDNA used as material had been derived from T cells, B-cell-depleted T cells, or PBMCs.

V was cut by 4 bases and J by 0 bases, with 9 bases left in between. The CDR3 extends over 14 amino acids. Germline CDR1 ENHRY, CDR2 SYGVKD. Original handling: Reference gene primer amplification yielded estimated nucleated cell counts. Data came from immunoSEQ multiplex PCR; TCRdb stores just in-frame clones and leaves some out. The V and J calls and clone size were taken over from that table, and D and trimming were inferred from the DNA. The top ten hold 3% to 4.5% of the sample, which has 130,000 to 150,000 clones, 75% to 90% seen once. Input material: peripheral blood. The chain links TRBV10-3 to TRBJ1-2, with a weak D call TRBD1 (5 bases). The receptor was derived from a man aged 65 to 79 who had recovered from COVID-19. The CDR3 region is CAISAGGANYGYTF. The CDR3 coding sequence is TGTGCCATCAGTGCGGGAGGGGCTAACTATGGCTACACCTTC.